Below, one T cell receptor beta chain is given with its context. This sample is part of a study of blood T cell repertoires in COVID-19. As for the study in general: Material from acute and convalescent COVID-19 was sourced from the United States, Italy and Spain.

The method was immunoSEQ multiplex PCR; TCRdb's version includes in-frame clones alone and lacks a portion of them. Of under 75,000 clones listed, 75% to 85% are singletons. V shed 5 bases, J shed 12 bases, and the junction held 9 bases outside the gene matches. The germline CDR1 and CDR2 sequences are DFQATT and SNEGSKA (reference sequence). This CDR3 contains 11 residues. The receptor was derived from a man in his 70s who had recovered from COVID-19. The chain carries TRBV20-1 and TRBJ1-2; 7 bases agree with TRBD1. The sample was peripheral blood. CDR3 residues: CSAPRQGLHTF. The CDR3 DNA follows: TGCAGTGCTCCTAGACAGGGCCTCCACACCTTC.